This TCR beta chain derives from a study of ipilimumab plus nivolumab after autologous stem cell transplantation. The assay was immunoSEQ multiplex PCR, and TCRdb's table has in-frame clones only and misses some. Of some 10,000 clones listed, just under 80% were seen once; the top ten hold around 8.4%. This clone was observed a single time. Germline V CDR1 and CDR2: SEHNR, FQNEAQ (reference sequence). V was pared by 3 bases and J by 3 bases, with 2 bases of the junction left unmatched. The length of the CDR3 is 15 residues. The material sequenced was PBMCs, taken in a trial of ipilimumab plus nivolumab as post-transplant consolidation. This chain joins TRBV7-9 and TRBJ2-1, with 10 nucleotides matching TRBD1. This TCR came from a male donor with diffuse large B-cell lymphoma. CDR3 region: CASSFGDRGYNEQFF. In DNA, the CDR3 is TGTGCCAGCAGCTTTGGGGACAGGGGCTACAATGAGCAGTTCTTC.